The 18 T cell receptor beta chains listed next were all sequenced from one sample in a study of Ad26.COV2.S vaccination and SARS-CoV-2 variants (dated by TCRdb to the early 2020s). Libraries were built with the immunoSEQ multiplex PCR assay. TCRdb holds this immuneACCESS table with in-frame rearrangements only. Some clones are missing; in checked studies, unresolved V genes explain under half, and the rest has no known cause. This sample has about 400,000 clones in its table, and 83% of those were observed once. Together, the top ten hold around 7% of the sample. The treatment or condition label of this sample denotes: roughly 19 received Ad26.COV2.S at low or high dose, single or two shots; several received placebo; per-sample allocation not given. Repertoires of vaccine and placebo recipients were sequenced from samples taken on day 63 after the first injection. Sequencing was performed on peripheral blood, taken in a trial of Ad26.COV2.S vaccine versus placebo. These receptors originate from a person between 18 and 65 years old who received the Ad26.COV2.S COVID-19 vaccine or a placebo.

About this clone itself: At one of its ends the junction is not consistent with the germline gene, which may arise from a read error. The rearrangement uses TRBV7-6 and TRBJ1-1; D remains unclear. The germline CDR1 and CDR2 sequences are SGHVS and FNYEAQ. The CDR3 has 10 residues. The CDR3 loop is CASSRGPQIF. For the CDR3, the DNA is TGTGCCAGCAGCCGAGGACCTCAGATCTTT.

The chain combines TRBV19 with TRBJ2-3; D remains ambiguous. Trimming shortened V by 2 bases and J by 4 bases, and 16 bases separated the two germline ends. This CDR3 region has 16 residues. CDR1 is LNHDA and CDR2 is SQIVND in the germline V gene (reference sequence). The CDR3 DNA follows: TGTGCCAGTAGTATACCCGACACGGCCAGACCAGATACGCAGTATTTT. Translated: CASSIPDTARPDTQYF.

The chain couples TRBV19 to TRBJ2-7; maybe TRBD2 (6 bases). Germline V gene sequence: CDR1 LNHDA, CDR2 SQIVND (reference sequence). The V end lost 5 bases, the J end lost 1 base, and 15 bases lay between the germline ends. CDR3 length: 15 amino acids. CDR3 amino acids: CASSLGTPTSYEQYF. The CDR3 DNA follows: TGTGCCAGTAGTCTCGGGACTCCAACTTCCTACGAGCAGTACTTC.

In this sample, this clone turned up a few times. The CDR3 DNA is TGTGCCAGTAAGCCGGGGGCCCACACTGAAGCTTTCTTT. Translation gives CASKPGAHTEAFF. The V and J genes are TRBV27 and TRBJ1-1; a possible D gene is TRBD1 (6 bases). The CDR3 is 13 residues long. Deletions cut 9 bases from V and 3 bases from J, with 14 bases between. In germline, CDR1 is MNHEY, CDR2 SMNVEV (reference sequence).

The V call is TRBV11-3, the J call TRBJ1-1; D may be TRBD1 (5 bases). This CDR3 is built from 12 residues. Trimming shortened V by 5 bases and J by 7 bases, and 11 bases separated the two germline ends. Germline V gene lookup returns CDR1 SGHNT and CDR2 YENEEA. The CDR3 protein is CASSGAGNEAFF. In DNA, the CDR3 is TGTGCCAGCAGCGGCGCAGGGAATGAAGCTTTCTTT.

This chain links TRBV3-1 (or the pseudogene TRBV3-2) with TRBJ2-2; D is possibly TRBD1 (6 bases). The CDR3 extends over 16 amino acids. Trimming took 2 bases from V and 2 from J, leaving 12 bases between them. The germline gives CDR1 LGHDT, CDR2 YNNKEL (reference sequence). The CDR3 spells CASSQFQGSNTGELFF. The CDR3 DNA follows: TGTGCCAGCAGCCAATTCCAGGGGTCCAACACCGGGGAGCTGTTTTTT.

This clone appeared a few times. The J gene is TRBJ2-7, the V gene TRBV5-1, with D possibly TRBD2 on 6 matching bases. Germline CDR1 SGHRS, CDR2 YFSETQ. Trimming cost V 1 base and J 6 bases, with 17 bases left between them. This CDR3 spans 15 amino acids. This CDR3 reads CASSLLSGSSLEQYF. The CDR3 coding sequence is TGCGCCAGCAGCTTGCTGAGCGGGTCGTCTCTCGAGCAGTACTTC.

This clone was seen a handful of times. The chain combines TRBV4-2 with TRBJ1-1; possibly TRBD1 for D (6 bases). Trimming cost V 4 bases and J 0 bases, with 15 bases left between them. The germline V gene encodes CDR1 LGHNA and CDR2 YNFKEQ. This CDR3 comprises 16 residues. The CDR3: CASSPLGGAMNTEAFF. The CDR3 DNA follows: TGTGCCAGCAGCCCCTTGGGGGGGGCAATGAACACTGAAGCTTTCTTT.

The chain has TRBV5-6 and TRBJ2-5; TRBD1 is a possible D gene (6 bases). V lost 4 bases and J lost 3, with 13 bases in between. This CDR3 contains 14 residues. From germline, CDR1 is SGHDT and CDR2 YYEEEE. In DNA, the CDR3 is TGTGCCAGCAGCGCAACACCAGGGGAAGAGACCCAGTACTTC. The encoded protein is CASSATPGEETQYF. Full variable domain (missing parts from reference TRBV5-6 and TRBJ2-5): DAGVTQSPTHLIKTRGQQVTLRCSPKSGHDTVSWYQQALGQGPQFIFQYYEEEERQRGNFPDRFSGHQFPNYSSELNVNALLLGDSALYLCASSATPGEETQYFGPGTRLLVL.

CDR3 amino acids: CASSPGIFASYGYTF. The CDR3 nucleotides are TGCGCCAGCAGTCCCGGGATTTTCGCGTCCTATGGCTACACCTTC. The chain combines TRBV10-2 with TRBJ1-2; D gene unclear. Germline CDR1 WSHSY, CDR2 SAAADI. The V gene lost 5 bases and the J gene lost 4 bases, with 17 bases spanning the gap. This CDR3 contains 15 residues.

This chain uses TRBV5-7 with TRBJ2-7, with D possibly TRBD1 on 6 matching bases. TRBV5-7 is identified as an open reading frame with a role that is uncertain. The V and J ends lost 4 bases and 5 bases respectively, with 25 bases between them. The CDR3 length is 17 residues. CDR3 residues: CASSLIYRDKLFDEQYF. CDR3 DNA: TGTGCCAGCAGCCTAATTTACCGGGACAAGTTATTCGACGAGCAGTACTTC.

The chain uses TRBV7-9 and TRBJ2-1; D is undetermined. This CDR3 is 16 amino acids long. V shed 5 bases and J shed 0 bases, with 14 bases lying between them. Looked up from germline, CDR1 is SEHNR and CDR2 is FQNEAQ (reference sequence). The CDR3 loop is CASSVLTASSYNEQFF. CDR3 DNA sequence: TGTGCCAGCAGCGTACTGACTGCGAGCTCCTACAATGAGCAGTTCTTC. The complete variable domain, with remaining parts taken from reference TRBV7-9 and TRBJ2-1, reads DTGVSQNPRHKITKRGQNVTFRCDPISEHNRLYWYRQTLGQGPEFLTYFQNEAQLEKSRLLSDRFSAERPKGSFSTLEIQRTEQGDSAMYLCASSVLTASSYNEQFFGPGTRLTVL.

V gene TRBV5-1 combines with J gene TRBJ1-1; possibly TRBD1 for D (6 bases). Trimming took 1 base from V and 1 from J, leaving 11 bases between them. The CDR3 runs 15 residues. Germline loops: CDR1 SGHRS, CDR2 YFSETQ. The DNA for the CDR3 is TGCGCCAGCAGCTTGTCCAGGACAGAGAACACTGAAGCTTTCTTT. Protein: CASSLSRTENTEAFF.

This clone was observed a few times. This chain joins TRBV19 and TRBJ2-7; D is unresolved. CDR3 size: 13 residues. Trimming took 5 bases from V and 1 from J, leaving 9 bases between them. Germline assignment: CDR1 LNHDA and CDR2 SQIVND (reference sequence). CDR3 in amino acids: CASSVRGSYEQYF. The CDR3, as DNA: TGTGCCAGTAGTGTTCGTGGGTCCTACGAGCAGTACTTC.

V and J are TRBV10-2 and TRBJ1-2, with a tentative D call TRBD1 (6 bases). This CDR3 is built from 13 residues. Germline V gene lookup returns CDR1 WSHSY and CDR2 SAAADI. V lost 6 bases to trimming and J lost 4 bases, with 12 bases between them. CDR3 bases: TGCGCCAGCAGCCCAGGGGAAGTCTATGGCTACACCTTC. Translated: CASSPGEVYGYTF.

CDR3 sequence reads: CASSLRQARGNTIYF. The CDR3 DNA follows: TGTGCCAGCAGTCTCAGACAGGCGAGAGGAAACACCATATATTTT. This chain uses TRBV3-1 (or the pseudogene TRBV3-2) with TRBJ1-3; tentative D call: TRBD1 (6 bases). V lost 6 bases and J 4 bases, leaving 16 bases between the germline ends. Germline assignment: CDR1 LGHDT and CDR2 YNNKEL (reference sequence). CDR3 length equals 15 residues.

The chain recombines TRBV4-1 with TRBJ2-1; 10 bases map to TRBD2. Germline values: CDR1 MGHRA, CDR2 YSYEKL. V was pared by 0 bases and J by 6 bases, with 11 bases of the junction left unmatched. The CDR3 has 18 amino acids. This CDR3 is CASSQEASGTSDPNEQFF. The DNA of the CDR3 is TGCGCCAGCAGCCAAGAGGCTTCCGGGACTAGCGACCCCAATGAGCAGTTCTTC.

This chain uses TRBV6-5 with TRBJ1-1; TRBD1 aligns across 8 bases. The V and J ends lost 5 bases and 1 base, in that order; junction bases with no gene match: 6. The CDR3 sequence is 15 residues long. Germline loops: CDR1 MNHEY, CDR2 SVGAGI. The CDR3 spells CASSRGQGTNTEAFF. The CDR3 DNA sequence: TGTGCCAGCAGTCGCGGACAGGGTACGAACACTGAAGCTTTCTTT.